The 13 T cell receptor beta chains in this list originate from one sample, sequenced in a study of shared clonotypes between healthy human individuals. Naive CD8 isolation took CD45RO-negative cells positively selected for CCR7 and excluded terminally differentiated effector memory CD45RA+ cells. Clones were sequenced by immunoSEQ multiplex PCR, and TCRdb holds only the in-frame ones, with some missing. The data contain around 600,000 clones, roughly 95% of them seen just once; the ten biggest clones take up over 0.09%. Sequencing input: naive CD8+ T cells sorted from blood. Receptors originate from a woman in her 30s in good health.

The chain links TRBV7-9 to TRBJ1-1, with D possibly matching TRBD1 (5 bases). The V and J ends lost 4 bases and 0 bases respectively, with 6 bases between them. CDR3 length equals 13 residues. CDR1 and CDR2 (germline): SEHNR, FQNEAQ (reference sequence). Here the CDR3 reads CASSSTVNTEAFF. The CDR3 DNA is TGTGCCAGCAGCTCGACAGTGAACACTGAAGCTTTCTTT. The full variable domain, its missing parts supplied by reference TRBV7-9 and TRBJ1-1, is DTGVSQNPRHKITKRGQNVTFRCDPISEHNRLYWYRQTLGQGPEFLTYFQNEAQLEKSRLLSDRFSAERPKGSFSTLEIQRTEQGDSAMYLCASSSTVNTEAFFGQGTRLTVV.

This chain connects TRBV5-4 to TRBJ2-2, with D tentatively TRBD1 (6 bases). CDR3 length equals 11 residues. CDR1 is SGHNT, CDR2 YYREEE, per germline (reference sequence). Deletions cut 10 bases from V and 5 bases from J, with 9 bases between. The CDR3 region is CAYTGTGELFF. The CDR3 nucleotides are TGTGCCTATACAGGGACCGGGGAGCTGTTTTTT.

The rearrangement uses TRBV6-5 and TRBJ1-2, with D possibly TRBD1 on 5 matching bases. CDR1 and CDR2 (germline): MNHEY, SVGAGI. CDR3 length equals 14 residues. Trimming took off 2 bases at V and 6 bases at J, with 13 bases between the two ends. CDR3 DNA sequence: TGTGCCAGCAGTTACGGGGGAATGGAAAATGGCTACACCTTC. This encodes CASSYGGMENGYTF.

This chain links TRBV6-5 with TRBJ2-7; 7 positions agree with TRBD1. V lost 2 bases and J lost 9; bases outside the gene matches: 16. Germline CDR1 MNHEY, CDR2 SVGAGI. The CDR3 runs to 16 residues. CDR3 bases: TGTGCCAGCAGTTACCTTCCTCTGGGACAGTCCGCCGGGCAGTACTTC. Translation: CASSYLPLGQSAGQYF.

This chain links TRBV2 with TRBJ1-1, with 7 positions matching TRBD1. The germline gives CDR1 SNHLY, CDR2 FYNNEI. This CDR3 is 14 amino acids long. Losses at the gene ends were 5 bases for V and 3 bases for J; bases not matched to a gene: 6. The DNA of the CDR3 is TGTGCCAGCAGTCGAAGGGGGCTGCACACTGAAGCTTTCTTT. The encoded protein is CASSRRGLHTEAFF.

The chain combines TRBV28 with TRBJ2-3; TRBD2 might be the D (5 bases). CDR3 length: 15 amino acids. The V end lost 3 bases, the J end lost 0 bases, and 10 bases lay between the germline ends. Germline values: CDR1 MDHEN, CDR2 SYDVKM. The CDR3 loop reads CASSFSGSSTDTQYF. CDR3 in DNA: TGTGCCAGCAGTTTCAGCGGATCTAGCACAGATACGCAGTATTTT.

The chain carries TRBV10-1 and TRBJ2-7, with D possibly called TRBD1 or TRBD2 (7 bases each). Trimming left V 6 bases short and J 4 bases short, with 28 bases between. The CDR3 contains 18 residues. From germline, CDR1 is WNHNN and CDR2 SYGVQD (reference sequence). The CDR3 loop is CASSPSSPRQGGKYEQYF. The CDR3 DNA sequence: TGCGCCAGCAGCCCTTCAAGCCCTAGACAGGGAGGGAAATACGAGCAGTACTTC.

This clone showed up just once. The chain is built from TRBV14 and TRBJ2-7; TRBD1 is a possible D gene (5 bases). Germline V gives CDR1 SGHDN, CDR2 FVKESK. V was cut by 2 bases and J by 2 bases, with 13 bases left in between. This CDR3 spans 15 amino acids. Here the CDR3 reads CASSQQGVRAYEQYF. CDR3 nucleotides: TGTGCCAGCAGCCAACAAGGGGTAAGGGCCTACGAGCAGTACTTC.

The chain couples TRBV7-9 to TRBJ2-7; no clear D. V shed 8 bases and J shed 1 base, with 18 bases lying between them. CDR3 size: 15 residues. Germline-derived CDR1 and CDR2 are SEHNR and FQNEAQ (reference sequence). The CDR3 DNA is TGTGCCAGCGTGCCCCCCGCGCGACTTTCCTACGAGCAGTACTTC. Encoded protein: CASVPPARLSYEQYF.

This CDR3 reads CASSRQDNQPQHF. The DNA of the CDR3 is TGTGCCAGCAGTCGACAGGACAATCAGCCCCAGCATTTT. The rearrangement uses TRBV27 and TRBJ1-5, with a weak D call TRBD1 (6 bases). Per germline, CDR1 MNHEY and CDR2 SMNVEV (reference sequence). This CDR3 is built from 13 residues. The V end lost 5 bases, the J end lost 3 bases, and 8 bases lay between the germline ends.

This chain links TRBV18 with TRBJ2-7; D remains unclear. V lost 3 bases and J lost 4, with 13 bases in between. CDR3 length equals 14 residues. Germline values: CDR1 KGHSH, CDR2 LQKENI. Here the CDR3 reads CASSPENIEYEQYF. The CDR3 region has the DNA TGTGCCAGCTCACCCGAGAACATAGAATACGAGCAGTACTTC.

The chain employs TRBV6-7 and TRBJ2-7, with 7 bases lining up with TRBD2. TRBV6-7 is placed among ORFs of uncertain function. The CDR3 is 18 amino acids. V dropped 0 bases and J dropped 0; count of bases not matched to a gene: 11. The chain's CDR3 is CASSYSMFLAVSSYEQYF. CDR3 in DNA: TGTGCCAGCAGTTACTCGATGTTCCTAGCGGTTTCCTCCTACGAGCAGTACTTC.

The chain recombines TRBV28 with TRBJ2-5; 9 nucleotides align to TRBD2. The V segment lost 6 bases and the J segment 3 bases; nucleotides outside the gene matches: 11. Germline V CDR1 and CDR2: MDHEN, SYDVKM. The CDR3 contains 16 residues. The CDR3: CASRREGGRVEETQYF. CDR3 DNA sequence: TGTGCCAGCAGGCGGGAGGGCGGGCGCGTAGAAGAGACCCAGTACTTC.